These T cell receptor beta chains were read from a single sample in a study of cytomegalovirus exposure and HLA in healthy donors. Here immunoSEQ multiplex PCR was the method, and the copy in TCRdb shows in-frame clones only, minus some. This sample has some 120,000 clones, with 79% found just once. The sequencing input was PBMCs. These receptors were collected from a man in his thirties or forties in good health and CMV-seropositive. CDR3s include the opening cysteine and the closing phenylalanine or tryptophan. The D gene is left open where the match is weak. Some rows mark clone size as missing; the rest say once, few, many or name a class of expanded clone.

TRBV27,TRBD1,TRBJ2-7,NA,TGTGCCAGAATGAGCCGGACAGGGTCCTACCACGAGCAGTACTTC,CARMSRTGSYHEQYF
TRBV5-5,NA,TRBJ2-7,NA,TGTGCCAGCAGGTATTCAGGGTCCTACGAGCAGTACTTC,CASRYSGSYEQYF
TRBV7-8,NA,TRBJ2-3,NA,TGTGCCAGCAGCCGAGCACGGGGGGCCTCAGATACGCAGTATTTT,CASSRARGASDTQYF
TRBV7-9,NA,TRBJ2-7,once,TGTGCCAGCAGCTACGGGGAGTACGAGCAGTACTTC,CASSYGEYEQYF
TRBV2,NA,TRBJ2-5,NA,TGTGCCAGCACCTACGTACAAGAGACCCAGTACTTC,CASTYVQETQYF
TRBV9,NA,TRBJ1-6,NA,TGTGCCAGCAGCGTAGATACAGCCTATAATTCACCCCTCCACTTT,CASSVDTAYNSPLHF
TRBV13,TRBD1,TRBJ2-1,NA,TGTGCCAGCAGCCGGACAGCAGGGGGTGAGCAGTTCTTC,CASSRTAGGEQFF
TRBV5-1,TRBD2,TRBJ2-7,NA,TGCGCCAGCAGCTTGATCAGCGGGGGGGCTTTCTACGAGCAGTACTTC,CASSLISGGAFYEQYF
TRBV4-3,TRBD1,TRBJ1-4,few,TGCGCCAGCAGCCGTAACAGGGGGCATGAAAAACTGTTTTTT,CASSRNRGHEKLFF
TRBV27,TRBD1,TRBJ2-7,NA,TGTGCCAGCAGTTTATCCCCCGGGACAGGGGCCTACGAGCAGTACTTC,CASSLSPGTGAYEQYF
TRBV6-5,NA,TRBJ1-2,NA,TGTGCCAGCAGTACGCAACTAAGGGGCTACACCTTC,CASSTQLRGYTF
TRBV27,NA,TRBJ1-2,once,TGTGCCAGCAGTGTCAGGGAGGGGTATGGCTACACCTTC,CASSVREGYGYTF
TRBV15,TRBD2,TRBJ2-1,few,TGTGCCACCACACGGCTAGCGGCTTACAATGAGCAGTTCTTC,CATTRLAAYNEQFF
TRBV2,TRBD1,TRBJ2-1,NA,TGTGCCAGCAGTTCCGACAGGGGGCTTTATTACAATGAGCAGTTCTTC,CASSSDRGLYYNEQFF
TRBV4-2,NA,TRBJ2-5,NA,TGTGCCAGCAGCCAAGATCCCCGCCAGGGCCAAGAGACCCAGTACTTC,CASSQDPRQGQETQYF
TRBV7-2,NA,TRBJ2-7,NA,TGTGCCAGCAGCTTAGCCCCGGACAGATACGAGCAGTACTTC,CASSLAPDRYEQYF
TRBV7-9,NA,TRBJ2-1,NA,TGTGCCAGCAGCTTAGGGTTCGGCGGGACCCTATACAATGAGCAGTTCTTC,CASSLGFGGTLYNEQFF
TRBV11-3,TRBD2,TRBJ2-1,NA,TGTGCCAGCAGCTCACAAGCGGGGACCTACAATGAGCAGTTCTTC,CASSSQAGTYNEQFF
TRBV30,NA,TRBJ2-7,NA,TGTGCCTGGAGTGTGCCACGGACAGATTCCTACGAGCAGTACTTC,CAWSVPRTDSYEQYF
TRBV7-2,NA,TRBJ2-7,NA,TGTGCCAGCAGCGGGGCGTGGGGGCGGGGGAACTACGAGCAGTACTTC,CASSGAWGRGNYEQYF
TRBV7-2,TRBD2,TRBJ2-7,NA,TGTGCCAGCAGCCTCCGGGCTAGCGGGAGCGTACCCTACGAGCAGTACTTC,CASSLRASGSVPYEQYF
TRBV10-3,TRBD2,TRBJ2-3,NA,TGTGCCATCAGTGAGAAACTAGCGGGGGGGCATAGCACAGATACGCAGTATTTT,CAISEKLAGGHSTDTQYF
TRBV23-1,TRBD1,TRBJ1-5,NA,TGCGCCAGCACGTCGGGACAGTTCAATCAGCCCCAGCATTTT,CASTSGQFNQPQHF
TRBV15,NA,TRBJ2-1,NA,TGTGCCACCAGCAGAGATACGGGTACGCAGTTCTTC,CATSRDTGTQFF
TRBV30,NA,TRBJ1-2,NA,TGTGCCTGGGACAGTTCAGCCGACTATGGCTACACCTTC,CAWDSSADYGYTF